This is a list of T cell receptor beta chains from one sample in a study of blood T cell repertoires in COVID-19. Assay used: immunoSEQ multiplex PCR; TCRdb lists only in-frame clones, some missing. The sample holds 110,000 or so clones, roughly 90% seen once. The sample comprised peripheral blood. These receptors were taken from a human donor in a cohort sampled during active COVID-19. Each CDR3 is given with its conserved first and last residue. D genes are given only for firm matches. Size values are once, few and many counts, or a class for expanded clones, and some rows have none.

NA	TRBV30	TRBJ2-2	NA	CAWSRGNTGELFF	TGTGCCTGGTCGCGGGGGAACACCGGGGAGCTGTTTTTT
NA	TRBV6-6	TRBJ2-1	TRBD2	CASSSSSGRAHEQFF	TGTGCCAGCAGTTCCTCTAGCGGGAGGGCCCATGAGCAGTTCTTC
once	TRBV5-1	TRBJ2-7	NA	CASSFLESEQYF	TGCGCCAGCAGCTTTTTAGAGAGCGAGCAGTACTTC
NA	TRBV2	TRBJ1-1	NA	CASRPGPWGGNTEAFF	TGTGCCAGCAGGCCCGGGCCGTGGGGCGGGAACACTGAAGCTTTCTTT
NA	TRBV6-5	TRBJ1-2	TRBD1	CASREGAQFYGYTF	TGTGCCAGCAGGGAGGGGGCGCAGTTCTATGGCTACACCTTC
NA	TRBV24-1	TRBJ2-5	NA	CATSDAQGGETQYF	TGTGCCACCAGTGATGCGCAGGGAGGAGAGACCCAGTACTTC
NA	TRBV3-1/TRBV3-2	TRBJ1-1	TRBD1	CASSQNRGTEAFF	TGTGCCAGCAGCCAAAACAGGGGCACTGAAGCTTTCTTT
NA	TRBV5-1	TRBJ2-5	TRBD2	CASSVSGGDQETQYF	TGCGCCAGCAGCGTGAGTGGGGGGGACCAAGAGACCCAGTACTTC
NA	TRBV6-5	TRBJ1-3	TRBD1	CASIPDRAGNTIYF	TGTGCCAGCATTCCGGACAGGGCTGGAAACACCATATATTTT
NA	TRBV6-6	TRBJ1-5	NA	CASLYGQYSNQPQHF	TGTGCCAGCCTCTACGGACAGTATAGCAATCAGCCCCAGCATTTT
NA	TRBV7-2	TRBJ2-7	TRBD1	CATSRTGDEQYF	TGTGCCACCTCCAGGACAGGCGACGAGCAGTACTTC
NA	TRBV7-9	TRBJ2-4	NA	CASSPSGAKNIQYF	TGTGCCAGCAGCCCGTCGGGAGCCAAAAACATTCAGTACTTC
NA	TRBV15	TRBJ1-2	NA	CATSPVVRNYGYTF	TGTGCCACCAGCCCGGTCGTCAGGAACTATGGCTACACCTTC
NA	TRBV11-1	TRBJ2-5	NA	CASSLRQFRETQYF	TGTGCCAGCAGCTTAAGACAGTTCAGGGAGACCCAGTACTTC
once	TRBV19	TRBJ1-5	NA	CASNRLSNQPQHF	TGTGCCAGTAACAGGTTGAGCAATCAGCCCCAGCATTTT
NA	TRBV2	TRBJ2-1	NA	CASSEGAYKAYNEQFF	TGTGCCAGCAGTGAGGGCGCCTATAAGGCCTACAATGAGCAGTTCTTC
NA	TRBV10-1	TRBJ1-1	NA	CASSRAGTEAFF	TGCGCCAGCAGCAGGGCTGGGACTGAAGCTTTCTTT
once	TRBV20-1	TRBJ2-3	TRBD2	CSASRLAGGADTQYF	TGCAGTGCTAGTCGACTAGCGGGGGGGGCAGATACGCAGTATTTT
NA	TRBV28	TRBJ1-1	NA	CASSLGHPNTEAFF	TGTGCCAGCAGTTTAGGACACCCGAACACTGAAGCTTTCTTT
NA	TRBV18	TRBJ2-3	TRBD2	CASSTSAGGPADTQYF	TGTGCCAGCTCAACCTCAGCGGGAGGGCCCGCAGATACGCAGTATTTT
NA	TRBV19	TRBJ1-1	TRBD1	CASSTAGQPNTEAFF	TGTGCCAGTAGTACCGCGGGACAGCCAAACACTGAAGCTTTCTTT
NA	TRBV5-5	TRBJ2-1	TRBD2	CASSWREGSSYNEQFF	TGTGCCAGCAGCTGGAGGGAGGGGAGCTCCTACAATGAGCAGTTCTTC
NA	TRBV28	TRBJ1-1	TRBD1	CASSGRQGWTEAFF	TGTGCCAGCAGTGGGAGACAGGGTTGGACTGAAGCTTTCTTT
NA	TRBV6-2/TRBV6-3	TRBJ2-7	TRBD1	CASSTTGNPYEQYF	TGTGCCAGCAGTACGACAGGGAACCCCTACGAGCAGTACTTC
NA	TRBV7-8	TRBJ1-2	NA	CASSPWGGSGYTF	TGTGCCAGCAGTCCCTGGGGGGGGTCTGGCTACACCTTC
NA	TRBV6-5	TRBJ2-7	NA	CAASRESGLVYEQYF	TGTGCCGCCTCAAGGGAGTCGGGTTTGGTCTACGAGCAGTACTTC
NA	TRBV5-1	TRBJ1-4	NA	CASSRSWGDTNEKLFF	TGCGCCAGCAGCCGCTCTTGGGGGGACACTAATGAAAAACTGTTTTTT
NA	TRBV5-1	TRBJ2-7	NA	CASSLQGGGYEQYF	TGCGCCAGCAGCCTACAGGGAGGGGGCTACGAGCAGTACTTC
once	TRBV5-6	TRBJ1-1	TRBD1	CASSVTGRWTEAFF	TGTGCCAGCAGCGTGACAGGGCGGTGGACTGAAGCTTTCTTT
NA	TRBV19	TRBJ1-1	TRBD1	CASSIEGGRNTEAFF	TGTGCCAGTAGTATTGAAGGGGGCAGAAACACTGAAGCTTTCTTT
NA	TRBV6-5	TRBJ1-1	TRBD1	CASSTGGTEAFF	TGTGCCAGCAGTACAGGGGGCACTGAAGCTTTCTTT
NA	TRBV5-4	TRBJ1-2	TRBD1	CASSHRGANYGYTF	TGTGCCAGCAGCCACAGGGGGGCTAACTATGGCTACACCTTC
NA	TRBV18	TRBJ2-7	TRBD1	CASSAGTGRGEQYF	TGTGCCAGCTCAGCCGGGACAGGGCGCGGCGAGCAGTACTTC
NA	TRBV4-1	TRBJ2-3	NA	CASSQVDQGTQYF	TGCGCCAGCAGCCAAGTCGACCAGGGTACGCAGTATTTT
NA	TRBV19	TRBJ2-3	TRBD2	CASSPRASGRVMGTDTQYF	TGTGCCAGTAGTCCCCGGGCTAGCGGGAGAGTGATGGGCACAGATACGCAGTATTTT
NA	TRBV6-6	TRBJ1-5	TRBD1	CASSYSTGYQPQHF	TGTGCCAGCAGTTACTCGACAGGGTATCAGCCCCAGCATTTT
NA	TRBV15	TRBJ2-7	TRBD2	CATSREKLSSGRYEQYF	TGTGCCACCAGCAGAGAAAAACTTAGTAGCGGGAGGTACGAGCAGTACTTC
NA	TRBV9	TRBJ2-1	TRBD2	CASSVVSSGSANEQFF	TGTGCCAGCAGCGTAGTATCTAGCGGGTCCGCCAATGAGCAGTTCTTC
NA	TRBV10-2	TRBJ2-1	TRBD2	CASMLAGGPDEQFF	TGCGCCAGCATGCTAGCGGGAGGGCCGGATGAGCAGTTCTTC
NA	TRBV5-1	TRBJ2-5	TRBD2	CASSLGGRGGKETQYF	TGCGCCAGCAGCTTGGGCGGCCGGGGGGGAAAAGAGACCCAGTACTTC
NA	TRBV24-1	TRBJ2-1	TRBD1	CATSEHPGQGERDSSYNEQFF	TGTGCCACCAGTGAACACCCGGGACAGGGGGAACGGGACAGCTCCTACAATGAGCAGTTCTTC